A selection of T cell receptor beta chains follows, all from one sample in a study of CXCR3-negative and CXCR3-positive naive CD8 T cells. TCRdb reprocessed the 5' RACE reads; each CDR3 protein has one entry and no DNA is given. The sample includes about 94,000 distinct CDR3 sequences. The sample taken for sequencing was naive CXCR3+ CD8+ T cells from blood. The receptors come from a human donor in good health. Some clones in this sample may be carry-over from other donors' samples. Both conserved end residues are part of each CDR3.

CDR3 length: 16; V gene: TRBV7-3; J gene: TRBJ2-3; CDR3 protein: CASSSATGVGGDTQYF
CDR3 length: 15; V gene: TRBV6-5; J gene: TRBJ1-5; CDR3 protein: CASSSRGLGNQPQHF
CDR3 length: 13; V gene: TRBV11-3; J gene: TRBJ2-2; CDR3 protein: CASSLIGTGELFF
CDR3 length: 17; V gene: TRBV7-9; J gene: TRBJ2-2; CDR3 protein: CASSARQGAEDSGELFF
CDR3 length: 16; V gene: TRBV28; J gene: TRBJ2-2; CDR3 protein: CASSFPRQGSTGELFF
CDR3 length: 15; V gene: TRBV14; J gene: TRBJ1-2; CDR3 protein: CASSPTGDRIYGYTF
CDR3 length: 14; V gene: TRBV4-1; J gene: TRBJ1-2; CDR3 protein: CASSQTGRVDGYTF
CDR3 length: 13; V gene: TRBV29-1; J gene: TRBJ1-2; CDR3 protein: CSGGTGGDYGYTF
CDR3 length: 11; V gene: TRBV20-1; J gene: TRBJ1-1; CDR3 protein: CSAGRDAEAFF
CDR3 length: 12; V gene: TRBV3-1; J gene: TRBJ1-1; CDR3 protein: CASSLPGTEAFF
CDR3 length: 15; V gene: TRBV28; J gene: TRBJ2-5; CDR3 protein: CASRWTGLDEETQYF
CDR3 length: 15; V gene: TRBV4-2; J gene: TRBJ2-2; CDR3 protein: CASRQADREVGELFF
CDR3 length: 16; V gene: TRBV15; J gene: TRBJ2-3; CDR3 protein: CATSRDRQGSTDTQYF
CDR3 length: 14; V gene: TRBV7-9; J gene: TRBJ2-7; CDR3 protein: CASSLESGAYEQYF
CDR3 length: 13; V gene: TRBV4-1; J gene: TRBJ2-7; CDR3 protein: CASSQVGGNEQYF
CDR3 length: 15; V gene: TRBV11-2; J gene: TRBJ2-1; CDR3 protein: CASSPFYDHYNEQFF
CDR3 length: 12; V gene: TRBV19; J gene: TRBJ2-7; CDR3 protein: CARVGTVDEQYF
CDR3 length: 15; V gene: TRBV5-1; J gene: TRBJ2-7; CDR3 protein: CASSLAETAHYEQYF
CDR3 length: 14; V gene: TRBV7-2; J gene: TRBJ2-1; CDR3 protein: CASSLGAAGNEQFF
CDR3 length: 15; V gene: TRBV12-5; J gene: TRBJ2-1; CDR3 protein: CASGQSGMTYNEQFF
CDR3 length: 16; V gene: TRBV5-1; J gene: TRBJ2-1; CDR3 protein: CASSLEGTGGYNEQFF
CDR3 length: 14; V gene: TRBV28; J gene: TRBJ2-7; CDR3 protein: CASSEIGTTYEQYF
CDR3 length: 14; V gene: TRBV28; J gene: TRBJ1-4; CDR3 protein: CASSTDRGNEKLFF
CDR3 length: 14; V gene: TRBV6-2/TRBV6-3; J gene: TRBJ1-1; CDR3 protein: CASSYRELNTEAFF
CDR3 length: 14; V gene: TRBV13; J gene: TRBJ2-7; CDR3 protein: CASSPMGPQYEQYF
CDR3 length: 16; V gene: TRBV28; J gene: TRBJ1-5; CDR3 protein: CASSFIREGRNQPQHF
CDR3 length: 13; V gene: TRBV28; J gene: TRBJ1-1; CDR3 protein: CASSLWGNTEAFF
CDR3 length: 15; V gene: TRBV12-3/TRBV12-4; J gene: TRBJ2-7; CDR3 protein: CASSITGTGVYEQYF
CDR3 length: 14; V gene: TRBV28; J gene: TRBJ1-5; CDR3 protein: CASSLYGKNQPQHF
CDR3 length: 11; V gene: TRBV20-1; J gene: TRBJ2-7; CDR3 protein: CSARLGYEQYF
CDR3 length: 17; V gene: TRBV5-6; J gene: TRBJ2-6; CDR3 protein: CASSLGDHISGANVLTF
CDR3 length: 15; V gene: TRBV2; J gene: TRBJ2-7; CDR3 protein: CACSSRQETSYEQYF
CDR3 length: 14; V gene: TRBV27; J gene: TRBJ2-7; CDR3 protein: CASSPTGTGNEQYF
CDR3 length: 15; V gene: TRBV10-3; J gene: TRBJ2-3; CDR3 protein: CAIRGGRGSTDTQYF
CDR3 length: 16; V gene: TRBV7-3; J gene: TRBJ2-5; CDR3 protein: CASSLMGPGGKETQYF
CDR3 length: 14; V gene: TRBV4-1; J gene: TRBJ2-7; CDR3 protein: CTSSQETGIYEQYF
CDR3 length: 13; V gene: TRBV6-2/TRBV6-3; J gene: TRBJ2-1; CDR3 protein: CASSHDREEEQFF
CDR3 length: 13; V gene: TRBV6-6; J gene: TRBJ2-3; CDR3 protein: CASSYTTGDTQYF
CDR3 length: 13; V gene: TRBV19; J gene: TRBJ1-2; CDR3 protein: CASSIWGASGYTF
CDR3 length: 14; V gene: TRBV19; J gene: TRBJ2-1; CDR3 protein: CASSSPAGANEQFF
CDR3 length: 17; V gene: TRBV3-1; J gene: TRBJ1-2; CDR3 protein: CASSQERGTGANYGYTF
CDR3 length: 13; V gene: TRBV13; J gene: TRBJ1-1; CDR3 protein: CASSLGWGTEAFF
CDR3 length: 15; V gene: TRBV6-2/TRBV6-3; J gene: TRBJ2-7; CDR3 protein: CASSSTGTSYDEQYF
CDR3 length: 13; V gene: TRBV29-1; J gene: TRBJ2-7; CDR3 protein: CSVDPLGADEQYF
CDR3 length: 11; V gene: TRBV12-3/TRBV12-4; J gene: TRBJ1-1; CDR3 protein: CASRGSAEAFF
CDR3 length: 13; V gene: TRBV13; J gene: TRBJ1-1; CDR3 protein: CASSSETNTEAFF
CDR3 length: 15; V gene: TRBV11-2; J gene: TRBJ2-1; CDR3 protein: CASRSDMALPNEQFF
CDR3 length: 15; V gene: TRBV7-6; J gene: TRBJ2-4; CDR3 protein: CSSSPEGYGKNIQYF
CDR3 length: 15; V gene: TRBV7-3; J gene: TRBJ2-5; CDR3 protein: CASSLTDSALETQYF
CDR3 length: 13; V gene: TRBV14; J gene: TRBJ2-1; CDR3 protein: CASSQVRFDEQFF
CDR3 length: 16; V gene: TRBV6-2/TRBV6-3; J gene: TRBJ1-5; CDR3 protein: CASSYTGTDSNQPQHF
CDR3 length: 17; V gene: TRBV29-1; J gene: TRBJ1-2; CDR3 protein: CSVERVGPTGSNYGYTF
CDR3 length: 15; V gene: TRBV23-1; J gene: TRBJ2-2; CDR3 protein: CASDRDSWNTGELFF